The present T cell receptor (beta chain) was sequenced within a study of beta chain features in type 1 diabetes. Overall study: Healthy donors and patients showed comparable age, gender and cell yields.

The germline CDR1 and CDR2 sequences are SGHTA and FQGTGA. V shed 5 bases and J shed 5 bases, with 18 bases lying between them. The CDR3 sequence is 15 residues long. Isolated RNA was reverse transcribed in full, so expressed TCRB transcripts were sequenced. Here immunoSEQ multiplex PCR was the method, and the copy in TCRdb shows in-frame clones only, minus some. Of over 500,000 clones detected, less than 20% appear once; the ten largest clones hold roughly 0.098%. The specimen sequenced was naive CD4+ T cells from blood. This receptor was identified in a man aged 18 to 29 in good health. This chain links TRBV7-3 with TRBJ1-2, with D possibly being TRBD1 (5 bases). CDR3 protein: CASSPQAGLPYGYTF. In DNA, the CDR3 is TGTGCCAGCAGCCCACAGGCGGGACTCCCTTATGGCTACACCTTC.